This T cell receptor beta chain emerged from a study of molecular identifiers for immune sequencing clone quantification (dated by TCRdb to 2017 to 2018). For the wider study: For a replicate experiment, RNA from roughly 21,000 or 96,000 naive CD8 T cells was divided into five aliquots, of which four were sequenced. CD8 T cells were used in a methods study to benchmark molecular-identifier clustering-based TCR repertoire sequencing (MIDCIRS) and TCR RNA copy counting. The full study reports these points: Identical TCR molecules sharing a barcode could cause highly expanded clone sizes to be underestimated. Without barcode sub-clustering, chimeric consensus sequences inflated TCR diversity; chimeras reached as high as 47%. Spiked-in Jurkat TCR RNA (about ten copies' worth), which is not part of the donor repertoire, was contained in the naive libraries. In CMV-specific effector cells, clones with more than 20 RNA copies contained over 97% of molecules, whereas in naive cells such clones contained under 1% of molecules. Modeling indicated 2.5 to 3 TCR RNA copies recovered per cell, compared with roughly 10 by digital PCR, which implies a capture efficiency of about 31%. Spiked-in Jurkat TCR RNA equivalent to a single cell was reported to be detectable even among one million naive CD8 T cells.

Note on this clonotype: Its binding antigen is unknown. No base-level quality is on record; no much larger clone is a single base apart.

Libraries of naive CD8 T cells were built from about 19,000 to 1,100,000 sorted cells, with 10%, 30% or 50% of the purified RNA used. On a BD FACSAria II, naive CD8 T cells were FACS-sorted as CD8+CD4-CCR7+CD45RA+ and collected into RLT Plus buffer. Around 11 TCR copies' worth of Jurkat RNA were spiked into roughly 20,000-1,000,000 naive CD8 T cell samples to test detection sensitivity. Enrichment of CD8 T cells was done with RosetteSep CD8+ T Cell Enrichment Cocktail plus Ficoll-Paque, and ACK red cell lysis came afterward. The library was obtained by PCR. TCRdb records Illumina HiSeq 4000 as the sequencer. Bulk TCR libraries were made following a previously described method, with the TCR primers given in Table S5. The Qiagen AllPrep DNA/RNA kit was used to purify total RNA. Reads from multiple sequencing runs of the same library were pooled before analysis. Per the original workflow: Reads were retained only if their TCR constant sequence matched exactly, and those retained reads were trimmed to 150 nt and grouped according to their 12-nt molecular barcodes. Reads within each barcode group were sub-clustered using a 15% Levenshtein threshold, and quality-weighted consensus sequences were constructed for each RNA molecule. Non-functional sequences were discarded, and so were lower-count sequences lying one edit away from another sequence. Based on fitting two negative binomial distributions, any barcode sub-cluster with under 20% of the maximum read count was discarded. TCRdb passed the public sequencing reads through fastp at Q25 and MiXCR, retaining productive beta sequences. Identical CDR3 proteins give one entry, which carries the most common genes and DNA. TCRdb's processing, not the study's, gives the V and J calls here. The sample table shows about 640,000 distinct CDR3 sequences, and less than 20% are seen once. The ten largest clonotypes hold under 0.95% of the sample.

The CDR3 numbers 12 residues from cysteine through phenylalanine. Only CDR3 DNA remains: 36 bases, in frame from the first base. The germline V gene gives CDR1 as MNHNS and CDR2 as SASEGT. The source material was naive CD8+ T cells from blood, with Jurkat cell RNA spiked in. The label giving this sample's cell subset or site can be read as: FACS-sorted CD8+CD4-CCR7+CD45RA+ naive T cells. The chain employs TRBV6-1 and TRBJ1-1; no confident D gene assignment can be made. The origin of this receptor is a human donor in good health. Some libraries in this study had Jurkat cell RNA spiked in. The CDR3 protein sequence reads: CATRAFYTEAFF. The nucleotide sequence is TGTGCTACAAGGGCGTTTTACACTGAAGCTTTCTTT.